This paragraph covers one TCR beta chain sequence. The antigen is unknown. This sample is part of a study of CD8+ T cells in alopecia areata. Study information: Treated patients received oral tofacitinib, 5 to 10 mg twice daily.

Following extraction, RNA underwent reverse transcription to cDNA, which served as the sequencing template. Method: immunoSEQ multiplex PCR; TCRdb's copy keeps in-frame clones and lacks some. The repertoire holds about 130,000 clones, with around three fifths as singletons. Study findings and constraints: Compared with normal scalp, lesional scalp had higher clonality and more expanded CD8+ clones.

The CDR3 runs to 14 residues. Germline CDR1 reads MNHNY; CDR2 reads SVGAGI (reference sequence). After removal of 7 bases from V and 4 bases from J, the junction contained 9 bases not matched to a gene. Cell sorting was applied to PBMCs, and CD4+ and CD8+ T cells were collected. Source: CD4+ T cells sorted from blood, taken at week 0. The sequence derives from a human donor with alopecia areata. The V and J genes are TRBV6-6 and TRBJ1-1, with TRBD1 matching over 7 bases. CDR3 DNA sequence: TGTGCCAGCAAGCTGACAGGGTTGAGCACTGAAGCTTTCTTT. Translating gives CASKLTGLSTEAFF.